The subject of this entry is one T cell receptor beta chain. Profiled with immunoSEQ multiplex PCR; TCRdb holds only in-frame clones, not every one. The table lists some 70,000 clones, 92% of them singletons. The CDR3 covers 13 residues. Germline CDR1 is ENHRY and CDR2 is SYGVKD. The V gene lost 8 bases and the J gene lost 5 bases, with 15 bases spanning the gap. These data come from a study of graft-versus-host responses after intestinal transplantation. The source material was bone marrow, sampled 700 to 750 days after intestinal transplantation. V gene TRBV10-3 combines with J gene TRBJ1-1; possibly TRBD1 for D (6 bases). This TCR was recovered from a human patient who received an intestinal transplant, so some T cells may come from the graft donor. In DNA, the CDR3 is TGTGCCATCTCCGGACAGCAACTAACTGAAGCTTTCTTT. Amino acids: CAISGQQLTEAFF.